The source of this T cell receptor beta chain is a study of T cells in Graves' hyperthyroidism and ophthalmopathy. This clonotype appeared many times. Authors of the study amplified TCR beta CDR3 regions from RNA transcripts. The TCR CDR3 first-round RT-PCR relied on the HTBI primer set. MiXCR was run by TCRdb on the multiplex PCR reads, yielding one entry per CDR3 protein. Of nearly 250,000 distinct CDR3 sequences listed, approximately 25% were seen once; the top ten hold approximately 35%. V lost 0 bases to trimming and J lost 6 bases, with 16 bases between them. This CDR3 is built from 16 residues. Germline V lookup: CDR1 SGHTA, CDR2 FQGNSA.

V is TRBV7-2 and J is TRBJ2-3; no clear D gene. Sequencing used blood. The receptor's source is a woman in her forties with Graves' ophthalmopathy. CDR3 region: CASSLASGLLGDTQYF. As DNA, the CDR3 is TGTGCCAGCAGCTTAGCCTCCGGGCTTCTAGGGGATACGCAGTATTTT. The full variable domain, rest sourced from reference TRBV7-2 and TRBJ2-3, is GAGVSQSPSNKVTEKGKDVELRCDPISGHTALYWYRQSLGQGLEFLIYFQGNSAPDKSGLPSDRFSAERTGGSVSTLTIQRTQQEDSAVYLCASSLASGLLGDTQYFGPGTRLTVL.